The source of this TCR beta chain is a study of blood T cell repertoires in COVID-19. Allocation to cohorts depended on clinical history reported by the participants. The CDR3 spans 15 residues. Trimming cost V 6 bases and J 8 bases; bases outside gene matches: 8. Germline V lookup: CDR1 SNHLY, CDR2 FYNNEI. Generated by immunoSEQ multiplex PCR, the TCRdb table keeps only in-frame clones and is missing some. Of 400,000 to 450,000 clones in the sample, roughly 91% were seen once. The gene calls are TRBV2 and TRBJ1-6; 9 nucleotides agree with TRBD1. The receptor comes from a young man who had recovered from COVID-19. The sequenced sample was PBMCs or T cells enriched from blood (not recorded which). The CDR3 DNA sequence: TGTGCCAGCAGCGGTCCGGGACAGGGATATTCACCCCTCCACTTT. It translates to CASSGPGQGYSPLHF.